This T cell receptor beta chain was obtained from a study of CD8 T cells in ankylosing spondylitis. The germline V gene has CDR1 SQVTM and CDR2 ANQGSEA. There are 13 residues in the CDR3. After removal of 8 bases from V and 4 bases from J, the junction contained 6 bases not matched to a gene. From the 5' RACE reads, TCRdb called clonotypes with MiXCR, one entry per CDR3 protein. The table includes 150,000 to 200,000 distinct CDR3 sequences, around a sixth detected once. The sequence was obtained from a male donor aged 10 to 35 with ankylosing spondylitis or in good health (not recorded which). The chain links TRBV29-1 to TRBJ2-7, with TRBD2 matching 12 bases. Sequenced: blood, either unsorted or a sorted T cell fraction (not recorded which). CDR3 sequence reads: CSTGLAGWYEQYV. The CDR3 DNA follows: TGCAGCACTGGACTAGCGGGATGGTACGAGCAGTACGTC.